These 9 T cell receptor beta chains were all obtained from the same sample, sequenced in a study of beta chain features in type 1 diabetes. Their specific antigens are unknown. Expressed TCRB transcripts were sequenced, since all the RNA that had been isolated was reverse transcribed. Sequencing used immunoSEQ multiplex PCR; TCRdb keeps in-frame clones, though not all of them. Among more than 250,000 clones, roughly 22% were seen once, and the ten largest hold 0.028%. Study-level results: Shortening that was moderate but significant affected the TCRB CDR3s of Type 1 diabetes patients in all four CD4+ subsets.

Sequenced material: naive CD4+ T cells from blood. Source of these receptors: a woman aged 40 to 50 with type 1 diabetes.

This clone was detected only a few times. The J gene is TRBJ1-5, the V gene TRBV28, with D maybe TRBD1 (6 bases). CDR1 is MDHEN, CDR2 SYDVKM, per germline. The CDR3 length is 15 residues. V was cut by 3 bases and J by 3 bases, with 12 bases left in between. CDR3 residues: CASSFLDRHNQPQHF. In DNA, the CDR3 is TGTGCCAGCAGTTTTCTAGACAGGCACAATCAGCCCCAGCATTTT.

The sample holds a few counts of this clone. This rearrangement joins TRBV28 to TRBJ2-6; D not resolved. V dropped 3 bases and J dropped 4 bases, with 13 bases sitting between them. The CDR3 runs 16 residues. The germline V gene encodes CDR1 MDHEN and CDR2 SYDVKM. CDR3 sequence: CASSLPYPSGANVLTF. The CDR3 DNA reads TGTGCCAGCAGTTTGCCCTACCCCTCGGGGGCCAACGTCCTGACTTTC.

This clone was picked up a small number of times. This rearrangement joins TRBV28 to TRBJ2-5; possibly TRBD1 for D (6 bases). CDR1 is MDHEN, CDR2 SYDVKM, per germline. Trimming cost V 3 bases and J 2 bases, with 13 bases left between them. The CDR3 contains 15 residues. CDR3 DNA: TGTGCCAGCAGTTTCCCCGGACAGTGGCAAGAGACCCAGTACTTC. Translating it yields CASSFPGQWQETQYF.

The chain combines TRBV4-3 with TRBJ2-1; the D gene is possibly TRBD2 (6 bases). Per the germline V gene, CDR1 is LGHNA and CDR2 is YSLEER. This CDR3 is 16 amino acids long. Trimming pared 1 base from V and 4 bases from J, leaving 14 bases between. CDR3: CASSQVGGAKYNEQFF. DNA of the CDR3: TGCGCCAGCAGCCAAGTAGGAGGGGCGAAATACAATGAGCAGTTCTTC.

This chain connects TRBV4-2 to TRBJ2-3; D is possibly TRBD2 (5 bases). This CDR3 has 16 amino acids. V shed 0 bases and J shed 4 bases, with 14 bases lying between them. Per germline, CDR1 LGHNA and CDR2 YNFKEQ. This CDR3 reads CASSQDLAPRPDTQYF. For the CDR3, the DNA is TGTGCCAGCAGCCAAGATCTAGCCCCGCGCCCAGATACGCAGTATTTT.

The gene calls are TRBV7-3 and TRBJ2-5; D call uncertain. V lost 4 bases, J lost 5 bases, and 11 bases lay in between. Germline V lookup: CDR1 SGHTA, CDR2 FQGTGA. There are 13 residues in the CDR3. The CDR3 loop is CASSWSSGETQYF. The CDR3 DNA is TGTGCCAGCAGCTGGAGTTCGGGTGAGACCCAGTACTTC.

This clone has a single count. The CDR3: CASSIGRPGLVRDEQFF. DNA of the CDR3: TGTGCCAGTAGTATAGGCCGCCCGGGACTAGTCAGAGATGAGCAGTTCTTC. The J gene is TRBJ2-1, the V gene TRBV19; TRBD2 agrees at 8 bases. The CDR3 sequence is 17 residues long. The germline CDR1 and CDR2 sequences are LNHDA and SQIVND (reference sequence). V was pared by 1 base and J by 8 bases, with 13 bases of the junction left unmatched.

This clone occurred a few times. The V call is TRBV10-3, the J call TRBJ2-3, with D perhaps matching TRBD1 (7 bases). Between the trimmed V and J ends, which lost 7 bases and 4 bases, there was a span of 15 bases. The germline V gene encodes CDR1 ENHRY and CDR2 SYGVKD. This CDR3 has 14 residues. CDR3 coding DNA: TGTGCCATCAATCAGGGGGAGGATGCAGATACGCAGTATTTT. Its translation is CAINQGEDADTQYF.

The chain employs TRBV9 and TRBJ2-1, with 9 positions matching TRBD2. Germline CDR1 reads SGDLS; CDR2 reads YYNGEE. CDR3 length equals 17 residues. Trimming took 4 bases from V and 1 from J; bases not matched to a gene: 9. The CDR3 DNA sequence: TGTGCCAGCAGCACCCGAATTAGCGGGGGATCCTACAATGAGCAGTTCTTC. Translation: CASSTRISGGSYNEQFF.